The T cell receptor (beta chain) under discussion was sequenced for a study of cytomegalovirus exposure and HLA in healthy donors (dated by TCRdb to 2016 to 2017). Notes on the research overall: An earlier analysis of around 600 of the donors reported about 250 Gb of sequence data and roughly 110 million unique TCR beta sequences from approximately 180 million T cells. An early release that covered 640 HLA-typed donors contained approximately 290 gigabases of sequencing data and some 87 million unique TCR sequences. Among the roughly 390 genotyped donors, around 79% belonged to the genetic ancestry cluster associated with self-reported Caucasian donors. The study was designed to test whether signatures of past pathogen exposure could be identified by cataloging public T cell receptors. The T cell repertoires of under 750 subjects were profiled by immunosequencing and related to cytomegalovirus serostatus. A separate validation cohort of roughly 130 different subjects was used in addition to the roughly 620-subject first cohort. The study combined high-throughput TCR immunosequencing, statistical association of individual TCRs with disease status, and machine learning to predict cytomegalovirus infection status. A later analysis re-analyzed previously published TCR beta repertoires from 650 to 800 donors and added high-resolution HLA genotyping to study TCR occurrence patterns. Rather than drawing on any new phenotypic data, the later analysis identified candidate immune exposures from TCR beta sequences and the way those sequences occurred across donors. An earlier analysis of 587 of the donors applied high-throughput TCR beta sequencing to assess whether each TCR beta V gene segment acted as functional or pseudogenic. Donor age, sex, ethnicity and CMV serostatus were compiled together with the repertoire data. A later genetic analysis used genome-wide SNP genotypes for 398 of the 666 donors, treating that subset as a discovery cohort. Every discovery cohort repertoire had been produced on one sequencing platform. Both class I and class II loci were covered by HLA typing, at four-digit resolution. The number of typed donors differed by locus: roughly 620-630 for A, B, C, DRB1 and DQB1; approximately 530 for DQA1; 606 for DPA1; and approximately 450 for DPB1. Roughly five DR-DQ haplotypes were handled as single units for association and clustering because linkage in the cohort was strong. Among roughly 400 genotyped donors of the cohort, an average of roughly 230,000 unique TCR beta nucleotide sequences was sequenced per donor, of which roughly 17% were non-productive. Beyond this particular receptor, the publication reports: Correlated functional status among segregating V segments might reflect linkage disequilibrium, but an unknown experimental factor could not be ruled out. In an earlier analysis of about 600 of the donors, most TCR beta V segments appeared in productive rearrangements about 90% or about 30% of the time, broadly matching IMGT annotations. In a later analysis, most CMV-associated TCR beta chains were found to appear HLA-restricted, with HLA associations seemingly driven largely by CMV exposure. For the cohort, immune exposure information was limited to CMV serostatus. The earlier analysis of almost 600 of the donors excluded over 15 rarely observed V segments, including chromosome 9 orphons, because counts were too low. The classifier was reported to diagnose cytomegalovirus status with high specificity and sensitivity in both the original and validation cohorts. Specific HLA alleles were associated with over 15,000 TCR beta sequences at a false discovery rate of 0.05 in a later analysis. According to a later analysis, parvovirus B19, influenza, CMV and Epstein-Barr virus appeared linked to several top co-occurrence clusters. Three of the identified cytomegalovirus-associated TCR beta chains were confirmed in vitro to be specific for cytomegalovirus antigens. This cohort had only TCR beta chains sequenced, and the lack of alpha or paired-chain data limited which features could be detected. Because some donors lacked HLA typing at each locus, the association tests relied only on the typed subset. According to a later analysis, TCR association rates differed among HLA loci, with DRB1 alleles showing the most associated TCRs and HLA-C alleles showing the fewest. A cluster of highly shared sequence variants was judged likely to represent a technical artifact of the sequencing pipeline. The 87-base-pair reads could not distinguish some IMGT-functional V segments, including TRBV6-2 and TRBV6-3, so those segments were excluded. The study listed 150 to 200 TCR beta chains as associated with cytomegalovirus. A further reported finding was that TCR beta sequences accurately predicted the HLA-A and HLA-B alleles for most subjects in the first cohort. In a later genetic analysis, fewer N-insertions in productive TCRs were reported among donors in an Asian-associated ancestry cluster than the roughly 640-donor mean. In a later analysis, HLA-associated TCR beta chains were found to be more clonally expanded and to have lower generation probabilities than equally common non-associated chains. It was suggested by the authors that the approach could potentially be generalized to other disease states and immunological phenotypes. Presence/absence analyses assumed roughly uniform sequencing depth across donors, an assumption that may not hold. In a later genetic analysis, a missense DCLRE1C variant was associated with V-gene and J-gene trimming of TCR beta chains, and the association was replicated in an independent cohort. Strong co-occurrence of HLA alleles, especially DR and DQ, made assigning TCR associations to individual alleles difficult. Most TCR sequences were seen in very few donors, while some public TCRs were found in many individuals.

Comments on this clone: No antigen is known for it.

The cohort was made up of 500 to 850 healthy bone marrow donors. All cohort members were sampled while nominally healthy, although unrecorded immune exposures were likely present. The donor was CMV seronegative and belonged to the group of 380 or so seronegative cohort members. Each donor provided a peripheral blood sample, and peripheral blood mononuclear cells were used for TCR beta sequencing. The Qiagen DNeasy Blood Extraction Kit was used to extract genomic DNA from the blood cell samples. Library prep was done by the immunoSEQ multiplex PCR assay. For the multiplex PCR, a mixture combining 60 forward primers for TCR Vbeta segments and 13 reverse primers for TCR Jbeta segments was used. The CDR3 region of rearranged TCR beta genes was amplified from genomic DNA with a multiplex PCR assay. The Illumina HiSeq System was used to sequence the amplified TCR beta libraries as 87-base-pair reads. In the paper's pipeline: A later analysis counted tens of millions of unique TCR beta chains across the 640 or so repertoires, and roughly 9.9 million of these chains were shared by at least two donors. To remove PCR and sequencing errors, raw reads were error-corrected and collapsed into unique sequences using a nearest-neighbor algorithm that merged closely related sequences. Alignment of CDR3 sequences to IMGT reference sequences was used to assign V, D and J gene segments. For a sequence to be retained, at least a six-nucleotide match to both a V gene segment and a J gene segment was required. A rearrangement was called productive if the CDR3 had no stop codons and remained in frame with V and J, and every other rearrangement was called non-productive. CDR3 was defined according to IMGT convention as the region running from the second conserved V-encoded cysteine to the conserved J-encoded phenylalanine. The earlier analysis of about 590 of the donors excluded sequences that lacked an unambiguous match to a single V gene segment. In an earlier analysis of 587 of the donors, a V segment was called functional when productive rearrangements were above 56.7%, and segregating when the standard deviation between donors exceeded 5%. To diagnose cytomegalovirus status from the catalog of TCR beta chain sequences, a statistical classification framework was built. V and J gene assignment, in a later analysis, came from comparing TCR nucleotide sequences with IMGT/GENE-DB human TR gene sequences. A later analysis assigned CDR3 sequences and most-parsimonious VDJ recombination scenarios with the TCRdist pipeline. In a later analysis, every TCR beta chain was defined by the combination of its CDR3 amino acid sequence and its V-gene family, and reads without a unique V-gene family were dropped. In a later analysis, some 600 highly shared, low-generation-probability nucleotide sequences were removed to address suspected cross-contamination and a sequencing artifact. In a later analysis, a clonal expansion index for each public chain was calculated from normalized within-repertoire ranks of inferred template counts. In a later analysis, generation probabilities were computed using a VDJ recombination model fitted to out-of-frame rearrangements, and the results were checked against IGoR. In a later analysis, hypergeometric tests were used to score TCR-TCR, TCR-HLA and TCR-CMV co-occurrence, with a repertoire-size bias correction applied to TCR pairs. In a later analysis, false discovery rates were estimated by permuting HLA or CMV assignments 20 times. In a later analysis, co-occurring TCRs were grouped using DBSCAN, with TCRdist sequence similarity added in when clustering inside HLA-allele-positive subsets. Repertoires with fewer than 30,000 or more than 120,000 public chains, plus five repertoires with anomalous nucleotide sharing, were excluded from co-occurrence clustering. TCRdb re-hosts the immuneACCESS table, in-frame sequences only. Its copies lack some clones; in the studies checked, an unresolved V gene accounts for under half of them, and the cause for the rest is not known. V, J and clone size derive from that table, while D and trimming were established from the DNA sequence. The table held for this sample gives approximately 110,000 clones. The top ten clonotypes cover around 2.7% of the sample.

CDR1 LNHDA and CDR2 SQIVND were looked up in the germline V gene (reference sequence). The CDR3 sequence holds 13 residues, the cysteine and phenylalanine included. Only the CDR3 part of the read is kept: 39 bases, read in frame from the first base. Trimming at the junction amounts to 10 bases on V and 2 bases on J, and the germline ends lie 14 bases apart. The receptor comes from a man between 25 and 39 years old in good health and CMV-seronegative. The sample was PBMCs. The V and J genes are TRBV19 and TRBJ1-1, with no D gene named confidently. The DNA sequence is given as TGTGCCACCTCCCGGAAGCGAAACACTGAAGCTTTCTTT. Its protein is CATSRKRNTEAFF.